Only a few counts were recorded for the clone carrying this T cell receptor beta chain. As yet, its antigen is unknown. Germline trimming cut 5 bases from V and 8 bases from J; bases unmatched to any gene: 9. This CDR3 spans 14 amino acids. Germline assignment: CDR1 MDHEN and CDR2 SYDVKM. The entry originates in a study of T-cell memory formation after mild COVID-19. TCRdb re-analysed the 5' RACE reads in MiXCR, keeping a single row per CDR3 protein. The sample yields over 450,000 distinct CDR3 sequences, just over 20% seen once. Regarding the study as a whole: Some clones that responded turned up in pre-infection memory, which suggests that cross-reactive memory joined in. Clones contracting over day 15 to 85 were CD4/CD8 balanced, with later expanders leaning CD4+.

The TCR originated in an adult woman who had mild COVID-19 (a few samples of this study predate the infection). Cell type and time point are not known. Sequencing was carried out using PBMCs or a T cell subset sorted from them (not recorded which). This sequence joins TRBV28 and TRBJ1-2; 9 positions agree with TRBD1. The CDR3 DNA follows: TGTGCCAGCAGTAAACGGGACAGGGCGAAGGGCTACACCTTC. It specifies CASSKRDRAKGYTF.